This entry describes one T cell receptor beta chain. Its antigen remains unidentified. Base quality data are lacking; no much larger clone is found one base away. These data originate in a study of beta chain features in type 1 diabetes (dated by TCRdb to the late 2010s). The study in broad terms: No differences in mean age, gender distribution, total cell number or subset yield were found between patients and healthy donors. A total of roughly 100,000,000 sorted cells were examined across all samples, and the number of cells per subset was strongly correlated with RNA yield. In the study, recently diagnosed type 1 diabetes patients and matched healthy donors were compared on the TCRB repertoires of their sorted circulating CD4+ T cell subsets. Regulatory and stem cell-like memory subsets were obtained from only 8 patients and roughly eight healthy donors, while naive and central memory subsets were obtained from all 28 donors.

From each donor, a single peripheral blood sample of about 116 mL on average was drawn into heparinised tubes. Using a panel that included CD45RO, CCR7, CD25, CD127, CD95 and CD27, naive, central memory, regulatory and stem cell-like memory CD4+ T cells were sorted on a BD FACSAria II. All sorted populations exceeded 95% purity. PBMCs were isolated immediately by Lymphoprep density gradient centrifugation and stained directly without culture. So that batch effects would be minimized, each experiment stained and sorted samples in pairs, pairing one healthy donor with one patient. The entire amount of isolated RNA was reverse transcribed using the High Capacity cDNA Reverse Transcription Kit, so the sequenced TCRB transcripts were expressed ones. Deep immunoSEQ sequencing was applied to naive, central memory and regulatory T cell samples, giving an average of approximately 4 million total reads per sample. Sorted cells were lysed in RLT buffer, and RNA was extracted using DNase-treated RNeasy Micro or Mini kits according to cell number. To prevent cross-contamination, every cell subset was processed on its own, while patient and healthy donor samples were processed together. Using the immunoSEQ multiplex PCR, TCRB sequences were amplified from cDNA into 87-bp fragments spanning the CDR3 region. Sequencing of the amplicons was performed on the Illumina HiSeq platform. As for the authors' bioinformatics: PCR bias was corrected computationally using synthetic template baselines, and reads within Hamming distance 2 were collapsed, with unmergeable singletons discarded. Reads were aligned against IMGT to assign V, D and J genes, CDR3 length and insertions or deletions at six rearrangement sites. Within each subset, clonotype counts were normalized to the number of sorted cells before true diversity and Gini coefficients were calculated with the tcR R package. The overlap coefficient, calculated on TCRB nucleotide sequences, was used to measure repertoire sharing. Out-of-frame TCRB sequences from naive cells were analyzed as a proxy for the pre-selection repertoire. TCRdb re-hosts the immuneACCESS table, in-frame sequences only. Its copies lack some clones; in the studies checked, an unresolved V gene accounts for under half of them, and the cause for the rest is not known. V and J calls and clone size are those listed in that table; D and trimming were worked out from the DNA. For this sample there are 240,000 or so clones; under 70% appear just once. In total, the top ten clones hold approximately 0.05% of the sample.

Study-level results and caveats: HLA sub-analyses involved small numbers of individuals, so any influence of HLA type on TCRB rearrangement remained unresolved. Naive, central memory and regulatory TCRB repertoires appeared to be more similar among patients than among healthy donors. At VDJ recombination sites, type 1 diabetes patients had fewer insertions and more deleted nucleotides, which implies abnormalities in thymic rearrangement. PCR might favor shorter templates, but patient and control samples were amplified and corrected together, so any skew would affect both groups equally. Because cDNA was sequenced instead of genomic DNA, highly expressing activated cells could be over-represented, though the groups showed no difference in activation or CD3 levels. Type 1 diabetes patients showed a moderate but significant shortening of TCRB CDR3 length in all four CD4+ subsets.

Sample: naive CD4+ T cells from blood. The cell subset or site label corresponds to: true naive CD4+ T cells. This TCR came from a man aged 25-40 years in good health.

The DNA reads TGTGCCACCAGCAGACCCTCTAGCGGGAGGGTCACCGGGGAGCTGTTTTTT. Translated, it reads CATSRPSSGRVTGELFF. The V and J segments used are TRBV15 and TRBJ2-2, and 12 junctional nucleotides match TRBD2. From its cysteine to its phenylalanine, the CDR3 spans 17 amino acids. The retained sequence is limited to the CDR3, 51 bases, with the frame set at the first base. Via the germline V gene (reference sequence), CDR1 is LNHNV and CDR2 YYDKDF. V is pruned by 2 bases and J by 4 bases, leaving 5 bases of the junction without a gene match.